The T cell receptor beta chain described here comes from a study of regulatory T cells in long-lasting Graves disease. Study-level information: In persistent Graves' disease, antithyroid drugs had been taken for over 5 years and TSH receptor antibodies stayed positive.

With iRepertoire HTBI primers and Arm-PCR of CDR3 regions, TCR beta libraries were built. From the multiplex PCR reads, TCRdb called clonotypes with MiXCR, one entry per CDR3 protein. The sample contains around 450,000 distinct CDR3 sequences, roughly 21% of which appear only once. The time point is: persistent/refractory GD, antithyroid drugs over 5 years with positive TRAb. Researchers made the TCR library from RNA that was extracted from PBMCs. A roughly 10-milliliter sample of peripheral blood was drawn into EDTA tubes. The V end lost 1 base, the J end lost 2 bases, and 15 bases lay between the germline ends. This CDR3 is 18 amino acids long. Per germline, CDR1 KGHSY and CDR2 FQNENV.

The rearrangement joins TRBV16 to TRBJ2-6; possible D gene TRBD1, 5 bases. Sequences were derived from peripheral blood mononuclear cells (PBMCs), sampled when the disease was refractory, from a patient treated with antithyroid drugs. This TCR was sampled from a female donor with Graves disease. CDR3 loop: CASSQYPGPRAGANVLTF. The CDR3 coding sequence is TGTGCCAGCAGCCAATATCCGGGCCCCAGGGCTGGGGCCAACGTCCTGACTTTC. Together with reference TRBV16 and TRBJ2-6, the CDR3 gives the full variable domain: GEEVAQTPKHLVRGEGQKAKLYCAPIKGHSYVFWYQQVLKNEFKFLISFQNENVFDETGMPKERFSAKCLPNSPCSLEIQATKLEDSAVYFCASSQYPGPRAGANVLTFGAGSRLTVL.